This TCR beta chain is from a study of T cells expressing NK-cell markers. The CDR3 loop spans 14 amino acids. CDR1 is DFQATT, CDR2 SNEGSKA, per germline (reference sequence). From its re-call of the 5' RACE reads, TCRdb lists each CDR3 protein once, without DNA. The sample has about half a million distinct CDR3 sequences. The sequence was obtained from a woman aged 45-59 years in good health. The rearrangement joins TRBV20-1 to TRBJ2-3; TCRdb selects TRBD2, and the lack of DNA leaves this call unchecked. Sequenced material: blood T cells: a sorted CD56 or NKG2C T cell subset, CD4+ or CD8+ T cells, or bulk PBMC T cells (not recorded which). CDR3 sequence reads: CSASFLAGVGTQYF.